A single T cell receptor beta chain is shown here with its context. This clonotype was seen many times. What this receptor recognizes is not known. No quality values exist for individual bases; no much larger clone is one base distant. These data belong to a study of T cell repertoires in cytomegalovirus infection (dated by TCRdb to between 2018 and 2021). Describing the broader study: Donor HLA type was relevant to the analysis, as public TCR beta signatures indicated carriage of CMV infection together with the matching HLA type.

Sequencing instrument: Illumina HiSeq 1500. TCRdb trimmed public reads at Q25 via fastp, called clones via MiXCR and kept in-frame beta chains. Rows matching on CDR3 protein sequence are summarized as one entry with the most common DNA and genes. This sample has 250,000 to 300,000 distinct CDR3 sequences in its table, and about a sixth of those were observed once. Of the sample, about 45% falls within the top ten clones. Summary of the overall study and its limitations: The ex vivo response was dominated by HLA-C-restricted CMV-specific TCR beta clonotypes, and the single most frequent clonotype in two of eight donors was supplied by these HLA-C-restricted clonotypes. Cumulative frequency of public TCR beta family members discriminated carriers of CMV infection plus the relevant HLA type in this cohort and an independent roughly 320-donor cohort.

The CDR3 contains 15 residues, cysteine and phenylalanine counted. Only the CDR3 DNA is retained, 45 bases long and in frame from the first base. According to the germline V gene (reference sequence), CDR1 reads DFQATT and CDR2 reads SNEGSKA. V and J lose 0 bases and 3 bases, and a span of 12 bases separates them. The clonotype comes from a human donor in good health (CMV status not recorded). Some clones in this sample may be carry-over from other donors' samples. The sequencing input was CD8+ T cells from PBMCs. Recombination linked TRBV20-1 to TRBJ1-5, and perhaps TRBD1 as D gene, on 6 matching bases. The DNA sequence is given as TGCAGTGCTAGAGATAGGGGGGGCTTCAATCAGCCCCAGCATTTT. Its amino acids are CSARDRGGFNQPQHF.